This TCR beta chain emerged from a study of blood T cell repertoires in COVID-19. In the study overall: Some COVID-19 samples were acute and others convalescent; all came from the United States, Italy and Spain. Sample material is recorded as cDNA or gDNA derived from T cells, B-cell-depleted T cells, or PBMCs.

This clone showed up just a few times. One junction end disagrees with the germline gene, perhaps due to a read error. Original handling: It was from reference gene primer amplification that nucleated cell counts were estimated. The assay was immunoSEQ multiplex PCR, and TCRdb's table has in-frame clones only and misses some. The V and J calls and clone size are taken from that table; D and trimming were inferred from the DNA. The profile shows tens of thousands of clones, roughly 79% of them singletons. This clonotype originated in a woman at least 80 years old with active or convalescent COVID-19. Material for sequencing was peripheral blood.

The CDR3 region is CASTLGANTEAFF. The CDR3 DNA follows: TGTGCCAGCACCTTAGGAGCTAACACTGAAGCTTTCTTT. V and J are TRBV11-2 and TRBJ1-1; D remains ambiguous. Per the germline V gene, CDR1 is SGHAT and CDR2 is FQNNGV. The CDR3 has 13 amino acids.